These 32 T cell receptor beta chains were all obtained from the same sample, sequenced in a study of beta chain features in type 1 diabetes listed by TCRdb under 2018. Libraries came from the immunoSEQ multiplex PCR assay. The entire amount of isolated RNA was reverse transcribed using the High Capacity cDNA Reverse Transcription Kit, so the sequenced TCRB transcripts were expressed ones. This is the immuneACCESS table as TCRdb keeps it, with only in-frame sequences that have V and J called. A part of the clones is gone; compared with another copy, unresolved V genes explain less than half, and the rest is unexplained. This sample is represented by more than 300,000 clones; 7% to 10% of them were singletons. Over 0.95% of the sample goes to the ten largest clones. Antigens of these TCRs are unknown. What the authors observed across the whole study: A moderate but significant shortening of TCRB CDR3 length was observed in type 1 diabetes patients in all four CD4+ subsets.

Input material: central memory CD4+ T cells from blood. Receptors originate from a man aged 25 to 40 with type 1 diabetes.

V usage is TRBV11-2 and J usage is TRBJ1-1; D call uncertain. The germline CDR1 and CDR2 sequences are SGHAT and FQNNGV. Trimming took off 6 bases at V and 3 bases at J, with 5 bases between the two ends. This CDR3 has 11 amino acids. The CDR3 nucleotides read TGTGCCAGCAGTCCTGACACTGAAGCTTTCTTT. As protein: CASSPDTEAFF.

This clone was seen a few times. The junction shows a germline mismatch at one end, possibly a read error. The chain couples TRBV7-7 to TRBJ1-2; D might be TRBD1 (6 bases). Germline values: CDR1 SSHAT, CDR2 FNYEAQ (reference sequence). The CDR3 runs to 12 residues. The CDR3 protein is CASSPYRDGYTF. The CDR3 DNA reads TGTGCTAGCAGCCCCTACAGGGATGGCTACACCTTC.

The V call is TRBV7-9, the J call TRBJ2-7, with D tentatively TRBD1 (6 bases). The CDR3 spans 15 residues. Germline V CDR1 and CDR2: SEHNR, FQNEAQ (reference sequence). Trimming pared 4 bases from V and 0 bases from J, leaving 13 bases between. DNA for the CDR3: TGTGCCAGCAGCTGGGGGCAGGGCAGCTCCTACGAGCAGTACTTC. This gives the protein CASSWGQGSSYEQYF.

This clone has more than one count but fewer than ten. The chain has TRBV29-1 and TRBJ1-1; TRBD1 matches at 7 bases. This CDR3 has 13 residues. J was trimmed by 4 bases and V by 3 bases; bases with no gene match: 5. Germline CDR1 and CDR2: SQVTM and ANQGSEA. The CDR3 loop reads CSVDEGAGTEAFF. For the CDR3, the DNA is TGCAGCGTTGACGAGGGGGCAGGCACTGAAGCTTTCTTT.

There are a few counts of this clone. V is TRBV5-1 and J is TRBJ2-5; 8 positions agree with TRBD1. The CDR3 is 14 amino acids. Germline CDR1 reads SGHRS; CDR2 reads YFSETQ. Trimming removed 3 bases from V and 1 base from J; junction bases left unmatched: 2. The CDR3 DNA sequence: TGCGCCAGCAGCTCACAGGGGGTCCAAGAGACCCAGTACTTC. It is translated as CASSSQGVQETQYF.

This chain links TRBV11-3 with TRBJ2-1, with D unclear. This CDR3 is built from 16 residues. Germline CDR1 SGHNT, CDR2 YENEEA. V was shortened by 3 bases and J by 3 bases, with 15 bases between the two germline ends. This chain's CDR3 is CASSFAGSSSYNEQFF. The CDR3 DNA is TGTGCCAGCAGCTTTGCCGGATCATCCAGCTACAATGAGCAGTTCTTC. Full variable domain (outside the CDR3, taken from reference TRBV11-3 and TRBJ2-1): EAGVVQSPRYKIIEKKQPVAFWCNPISGHNTLYWYLQNLGQGPELLIRYENEEAVDDSQLPKDRFSAERLKGVDSTLKIQPAELGDSAVYLCASSFAGSSSYNEQFFGPGTRLTVL.

This clone occurred a few times. V usage is TRBV9 and J usage is TRBJ2-5, with a weak D call TRBD1 (6 bases). Germline V gives CDR1 SGDLS, CDR2 YYNGEE. V shed 0 bases and J shed 5 bases, with 8 bases lying between them. The CDR3 contains 13 residues. The CDR3 coding sequence is TGTGCCAGCAGCGTAGGGGGGCTGGAGACCCAGTACTTC. Translated, it gives CASSVGGLETQYF.

This clone has at least ten counts. The chain carries TRBV6-4 and TRBJ2-7; a possible D gene is TRBD1 (5 bases). The ends were cut back, 9 bases at V and 0 bases at J, with 12 bases in the middle. CDR1 and CDR2 from the germline V gene are MRHNA and SNTAGT. This CDR3 region has 13 residues. CDR3 residues: CASPSTDSYEQYF. Here the CDR3 DNA reads TGTGCCAGTCCGTCGACAGACTCCTACGAGCAGTACTTC.

The V gene is TRBV30, the J gene TRBJ1-5; TRBD1 aligns across 7 bases. J was trimmed by 5 bases and V by 1 base; bases with no gene match: 2. The CDR3 runs 13 residues. CDR1 GTSNPN and CDR2 SVGIG come from the germline V gene (reference sequence). CDR3 residues: CAWSGQGDQPQHF. CDR3 DNA sequence: TGTGCCTGGAGTGGACAGGGAGATCAGCCCCAGCATTTT.

A few counts support this clone. This chain uses TRBV5-1 with TRBJ2-3; unclear D gene. The CDR3 loop spans 14 amino acids. CDR1 and CDR2 (germline): SGHRS, YFSETQ. Trimming removed 0 bases at V and 2 bases at J, with 7 bases between. CDR3: CASSLDTPTDTQYF. CDR3 coding DNA: TGCGCCAGCAGCTTGGACACCCCCACAGATACGCAGTATTTT.

The chain has TRBV7-7 and TRBJ2-5; 9 bases fit TRBD1. From germline, CDR1 is SSHAT and CDR2 FNYEAQ (reference sequence). After removal of 5 bases from V and 5 bases from J, the junction contained 3 bases not matched to a gene. The CDR3 runs to 13 residues. In nucleotides, the CDR3 is TGTGCCAGCAGCGGGGACAGGGTTGAGACCCAGTACTTC. Protein: CASSGDRVETQYF.

This clone was seen many times. The chain combines TRBV12-5 with TRBJ2-1; maybe TRBD1 (5 bases). CDR1 is LGHNT, CDR2 FRNRAP, per germline. V lost 6 bases and J lost 8, with 20 bases in between. This CDR3 is 15 amino acids long. CDR3: CASGSRGTILDEQFF. DNA for the CDR3: TGTGCTAGTGGATCAAGGGGTACAATTCTCGATGAGCAGTTCTTC.

V usage is TRBV29-1 and J usage is TRBJ2-4, with TRBD2 matching over 9 bases. Germline CDR1 reads SQVTM; CDR2 reads ANQGSEA. The J segment lost 0 bases and the V segment lost 5 bases, leaving 14 bases of the junction unmatched. The CDR3 length is 18 residues. The CDR3, as DNA: TGCAGCGTTCATGGGGGTAGCGGGGGACCACTAGCCAAAAACATTCAGTACTTC. Its protein product is CSVHGGSGGPLAKNIQYF.

The sample holds many counts of this clone. DNA of the CDR3: TGTGCCTGGAGGACAGCGTCCGGGTTGGCTAATTCACCCCTCCACTTT. Translation gives CAWRTASGLANSPLHF. This chain joins TRBV30 and TRBJ1-6; TRBD1 might be the D (5 bases). In germline, CDR1 is GTSNPN, CDR2 SVGIG (reference sequence). The CDR3 covers 16 residues. Trimming removed 3 bases at V and 6 bases at J, with 18 bases between.

This clone was counted between two and nine times. The V and J genes are TRBV4-3 and TRBJ1-2; D gene uncertain. Trimming took off 0 bases at V and 8 bases at J, with 16 bases between the two ends. The CDR3 loop spans 15 amino acids. Germline V lookup: CDR1 LGHNA, CDR2 YSLEER. For the CDR3, the DNA is TGCGCCAGCAGCCAAGATCGTGGCACGGTACAGGGCTACACCTTC. Amino acids: CASSQDRGTVQGYTF.

The chain carries TRBV7-2 and TRBJ1-3; D gene uncertain. This CDR3 is built from 11 residues. The V and J ends lost 5 bases and 6 bases respectively, with 5 bases between them. Germline CDR1 and CDR2: SGHTA and FQGNSA. CDR3 DNA: TGTGCCAGCAGCCTGACAAACACCATATATTTT. This translates into CASSLTNTIYF.

There are a few counts of this clone. J is TRBJ1-5 and V is TRBV6-6; D is undetermined. Germline lookup yields CDR1 MNHNY and CDR2 SVGAGI (reference sequence). V was pared by 2 bases and J by 4 bases, with 6 bases between. The CDR3 is 13 residues long. CDR3 DNA sequence: TGTGCCAGCAGTTACGAGAGGAATCAGCCCCAGCATTTT. It codes for CASSYERNQPQHF.

This clone was observed at least ten times. V usage is TRBV5-1 and J usage is TRBJ1-5; possibly TRBD1 for D (5 bases). The CDR3 totals 13 residues. Germline lookup yields CDR1 SGHRS and CDR2 YFSETQ. V was shortened by 5 bases and J by 3 bases, with 9 bases between the two germline ends. The CDR3 bases are TGCGCCAGCAGATCGGACAACAATCAGCCCCAGCATTTT. Residues: CASRSDNNQPQHF.

In this sample, this clone turned up a few times. CDR3 loop: CASGLRTYNEQFF. CDR3 sequence (DNA): TGTGCCAGCGGACTTCGAACCTACAATGAGCAGTTCTTC. This sequence joins TRBV7-9 and TRBJ2-1; D might be TRBD2 (5 bases). Germline V gives CDR1 SEHNR, CDR2 FQNEAQ (reference sequence). CDR3 length: 13 amino acids. Trimming cost V 8 bases and J 2 bases, with 10 bases left between them.

The chain recombines TRBV7-2 with TRBJ2-7; 7 positions agree with TRBD1. With 4 bases clipped from V and 6 bases from J, the junction kept 12 bases outside the gene matches. CDR3 length: 15 amino acids. Per germline, CDR1 SGHTA and CDR2 FQGNSA. The DNA of the CDR3 is TGTGCCAGCAGCTCCCAGTGGGGACAGCTATCCGAGCAGTACTTC. Protein product: CASSSQWGQLSEQYF. The variable domain in full, completed from reference TRBV7-2 and TRBJ2-7, reads GAGVSQSPSNKVTEKGKDVELRCDPISGHTALYWYRQSLGQGLEFLIYFQGNSAPDKSGLPSDRFSAERTGGSVSTLTIQRTQQEDSAVYLCASSSQWGQLSEQYFGPGTRLTVT.

There are a few counts of this clone. This sample includes further DNA sequences coding for the same CDR3. Here the CDR3 reads CASSLRGTDTQYF. In nucleotides, the CDR3 is TGTGCCAGCAGTTTAAGAGGCACAGATACGCAGTATTTT. This chain uses TRBV27 with TRBJ2-3, with no clear D. Germline CDR1 MNHEY, CDR2 SMNVEV (reference sequence). Trimming removed 2 bases at V and 1 base at J, with 4 bases between. CDR3 length: 13 amino acids.

V and J are TRBV5-1 and TRBJ2-2; 7 bases are a match to TRBD1. Germline loops: CDR1 SGHRS, CDR2 YFSETQ. J lost 3 bases, V lost 4 bases, and 3 bases had no gene match. This CDR3 spans 14 amino acids. CDR3 amino acids: CASSPGQHTGELFF. CDR3 sequence (DNA): TGCGCCAGCAGCCCGGGACAGCACACCGGGGAGCTGTTTTTT.

The V gene is TRBV11-2, the J gene TRBJ2-5; a possible D gene is TRBD1 (6 bases). Germline V gives CDR1 SGHAT, CDR2 FQNNGV. The CDR3 runs 12 residues. V shed 6 bases and J shed 11 bases, with 16 bases lying between them. The CDR3 region is CASSQGLGEQYF. The CDR3, as DNA: TGTGCCAGCAGTCAGGGGCTGGGTGAGCAGTACTTC. Variable domain in full (rest from reference TRBV11-2 and TRBJ2-5): EAGVAQSPRYKIIEKRQSVAFWCNPISGHATLYWYQQILGQGPKLLIQFQNNGVVDDSQLPKDRFSAERLKGVDSTLKIQPAKLEDSAVYLCASSQGLGEQYFGPGTRLLVL.

Worth noting for this clone: The sample contains more than one DNA sequence encoding this CDR3. This sequence joins TRBV2 and TRBJ2-5, with D perhaps matching TRBD1 (6 bases). The germline V gene has CDR1 SNHLY and CDR2 FYNNEI. V lost 7 bases, J lost 0 bases, and 6 bases lay in between. The CDR3 runs 12 residues. CDR3 sequence: CASTGDQETQYF. In DNA form, the CDR3 reads TGTGCCAGCACAGGGGACCAAGAGACCCAGTACTTC.

About this clone itself: This sample also contains other DNA sequences that code for the same CDR3. This chain's CDR3 is CAWSVGSGNQPQHF. Written as DNA, the CDR3 is TGTGCCTGGAGTGTAGGGTCTGGCAATCAGCCCCAGCATTTT. V usage is TRBV30 and J usage is TRBJ1-5; no clear D gene. The germline CDR1 and CDR2 sequences are GTSNPN and SVGIG (reference sequence). Trimming removed 0 bases from V and 2 bases from J, with 8 bases in between. The CDR3 is made up of 14 amino acids.

This clone has more than one count but fewer than ten. The rearrangement joins TRBV28 to TRBJ1-5; D is unresolved. V gave up 8 bases and J gave up 5 bases, with 13 bases separating them. The CDR3 runs 13 residues. Germline CDR1 is MDHEN and CDR2 is SYDVKM. The CDR3 bases are TGTGCCAGCCAGAGGGAGGAAGATCAGCCCCAGCATTTT. This translates into CASQREEDQPQHF.

Only a few counts were recorded for this clone. The chain is built from TRBV7-2 and TRBJ2-5; TRBD2 matches 11 bases. The CDR3 runs to 15 residues. V was clipped by 4 bases and J by 0 bases; unmatched bases: 1. Per the germline V gene, CDR1 is SGHTA and CDR2 is FQGNSA. The CDR3 DNA follows: TGTGCCAGCAGCTCGACTAGCGGGGACCAAGAGACCCAGTACTTC. This translates into CASSSTSGDQETQYF.

This chain connects TRBV7-9 to TRBJ1-4, with TRBD1 matching over 9 bases. Germline lookup yields CDR1 SEHNR and CDR2 FQNEAQ (reference sequence). This CDR3 is built from 14 residues. Trimming cost V 3 bases and J 7 bases; bases outside gene matches: 3. CDR3 amino acids: CASSLGTGSEKLFF. The CDR3 DNA sequence: TGTGCCAGCAGCTTGGGGACAGGGAGTGAAAAACTGTTTTTT. Full variable domain (remainder filled in from reference TRBV7-9 and TRBJ1-4): DTGVSQNPRHKITKRGQNVTFRCDPISEHNRLYWYRQTLGQGPEFLTYFQNEAQLEKSRLLSDRFSAERPKGSFSTLEIQRTEQGDSAMYLCASSLGTGSEKLFFGSGTQLSVL.

V and J are TRBV7-2 and TRBJ1-3; D ambiguous. CDR1 and CDR2 (germline): SGHTA, FQGNSA. The V end was cut by 2 bases, the J end by 4 bases, with 6 bases between. This CDR3 comprises 13 residues. The CDR3 sequence: CASSLLAGNTIYF. CDR3 coding DNA: TGTGCCAGCAGCTTACTAGCGGGAAACACCATATATTTT.

Many counts were recorded for this clone. The chain uses TRBV10-1 and TRBJ2-3; D is perhaps TRBD1 (6 bases). CDR1 WNHNN and CDR2 SYGVQD come from the germline V gene (reference sequence). This CDR3 has 15 residues. Trimming removed 6 bases from V and 0 bases from J, with 13 bases in between. CDR3 DNA sequence: TGCGCCAGCAGCCCCCGGACAGCCAGCACAGATACGCAGTATTTT. It yields the protein CASSPRTASTDTQYF.

This chain links TRBV9 with TRBJ2-3; D unclear. The length of the CDR3 is 16 residues. Germline V gives CDR1 SGDLS, CDR2 YYNGEE. V dropped 1 base and J dropped 1 base, with 13 bases sitting between them. This CDR3 is CASSVRSSGGTDTQYF. The DNA of the CDR3 is TGTGCCAGCAGCGTACGTAGTTCGGGTGGCACAGATACGCAGTATTTT.

This clone was observed a handful of times. The rearrangement joins TRBV5-1 to TRBJ1-1; no firm D call. Germline V gene data show CDR1 as SGHRS and CDR2 as YFSETQ. The length of the CDR3 is 15 residues. V lost 0 bases and J 4 bases, leaving 13 bases between the germline ends. The CDR3 sequence is CASSLGGPYGTEAFF. CDR3 DNA: TGCGCCAGCAGCTTGGGCGGCCCCTATGGCACTGAAGCTTTCTTT.